This T cell receptor (beta chain) derives from a study of human thymus T cells. The data were produced by immunoSEQ multiplex PCR, yet TCRdb's version contains in-frame clones alone and is incomplete. The sample has 55,000 to 70,000 clones, approximately 95% seen once; the top ten hold almost 6%. By sample share, this clone is large. Trimming cost V 1 base and J 7 bases, with 16 bases left between them. In germline, CDR1 is LGHNA, CDR2 YSLEER. This CDR3 comprises 16 residues. The TCR sequence derives from a boy less than two years old with a congenital heart defect but otherwise immunologically healthy. What was sequenced was blood. This sequence joins TRBV4-3 and TRBJ2-2; possible D gene TRBD2, 6 bases. The CDR3 loop is CASSQVWDSSGGELFF. DNA for the CDR3: TGCGCCAGCAGCCAAGTATGGGACTCCTCCGGCGGGGAGCTGTTTTTT.